The 32 T cell receptor beta chains below were found in one sample sequenced in a study of T cells in Graves' hyperthyroidism and ophthalmopathy. There were TCR beta CDR3 regions amplified from RNA transcripts. The TCR CDR3 first-round RT-PCR relied on the HTBI primer set. TCRdb processed the multiplex PCR reads anew with MiXCR; each CDR3 protein has one entry. The sample has hundreds of thousands of distinct CDR3 sequences, around 20% seen once; the top ten hold 34%. The sample comprised blood. Receptors originate from a young man with Graves' ophthalmopathy.

This clonotype was recorded a few times. The chain couples TRBV30 to TRBJ2-6, with TRBD1 matching over 10 bases. CDR1 and CDR2 from the germline V gene are GTSNPN and SVGIG (reference sequence). The V segment lost 0 bases and the J segment 4 bases; nucleotides outside the gene matches: 9. This CDR3 has 18 residues. CDR3 in amino acids: CAWSVLRDRGAGANVLTF. The CDR3, as DNA: TGTGCCTGGAGTGTACTCAGGGACAGGGGAGCCGGGGCCAACGTCCTGACTTTC.

The chain couples TRBV6-1 to TRBJ1-4; 7 bases match TRBD1. The CDR3 runs to 16 residues. The ends lost 5 bases at V and 0 bases at J; junction bases unmatched: 6. Germline lookup yields CDR1 MNHNS and CDR2 SASEGT. The CDR3: CASSITGDATNEKLFF. The CDR3 DNA reads TGTGCCAGCAGTATAACAGGGGATGCAACTAATGAAAAACTGTTTTTT.

In this sample, this clonotype turned up many times. The V gene is TRBV20-1, the J gene TRBJ1-2, with D perhaps TRBD1 (6 bases). Trimming stripped 1 base from V and 8 bases from J, with 8 bases between. Germline V CDR1 and CDR2: DFQATT, SNEGSKA (reference sequence). This CDR3 contains 11 residues. CDR3 DNA: TGCAGTGCTAGAGGGGGGCAAGGCTACACCTTC. Residues: CSARGGQGYTF.

This chain links TRBV25-1 with TRBJ1-6; D remains ambiguous. CDR3 length: 17 amino acids. Germline V CDR1 and CDR2: MGHDK, SYGVNS. The V gene lost 4 bases and the J gene lost 0 bases, with 13 bases spanning the gap. Written as DNA, the CDR3 is TGTGCCAGCAGTGGGCCGACGGGAAGCTCCTATAATTCACCCCTCCACTTT. Translation: CASSGPTGSSYNSPLHF.

As regards this clonotype: A much larger clone is a single base away; this may be a read error. The J gene is TRBJ1-2, the V gene TRBV10-3; D ambiguous. The CDR3 is made up of 14 amino acids. Trimming shortened V by 4 bases and J by 7 bases, and 16 bases separated the two germline ends. Germline CDR1 and CDR2: ENHRY and SYGVKD. Here the CDR3 DNA reads TGTGCCATCAGTGCCGCGGGAGACTCCTGTGGCTACACCTTC. Protein product: CAISAAGDSCGYTF.

This clonotype occurred a few times. The gene calls are TRBV12-3 or TRBV12-4 and TRBJ2-4, with 8 bases that match TRBD1. CDR3 size: 15 residues. Trimming at V came to 6 bases and at J to 8 bases, leaving 12 bases not matched to a gene. The CDR3 sequence is CASSPTQGALDIQYF. The CDR3 region has the DNA TGTGCCAGCAGCCCGACTCAGGGGGCGCTTGACATTCAGTACTTC.

The rearrangement links TRBV20-1 to TRBJ2-1, with TRBD2 as a possible D gene (6 bases). Trimming removed 6 bases at V and 9 bases at J, with 27 bases between. Germline V CDR1 and CDR2: DFQATT, SNEGSKA (reference sequence). The CDR3 totals 16 residues. CDR3 sequence reads: CSAGGGSWELQGEQFF. The CDR3 coding sequence is TGCAGTGCGGGAGGAGGGAGCTGGGAATTACAAGGTGAGCAGTTCTTC.

The rearrangement joins TRBV7-2 to TRBJ1-1; tentatively, D is TRBD1 (5 bases). V was shortened by 4 bases and J by 10 bases, with 10 bases between the two germline ends. The CDR3 length is 11 residues. The V gene's germline CDR1 is SGHTA and CDR2 FQGNSA. The CDR3 loop is CASSSGGGAFF. In nucleotides, the CDR3 is TGTGCCAGCAGCTCTGGGGGGGGAGCTTTCTTT. The entire variable domain, with the rest obtained from reference TRBV7-2 and TRBJ1-1, is as follows: GAGVSQSPSNKVTEKGKDVELRCDPISGHTALYWYRQSLGQGLEFLIYFQGNSAPDKSGLPSDRFSAERTGGSVSTLTIQRTQQEDSAVYLCASSSGGGAFFGQGTRLTVV.

The sample holds a few counts of this clonotype. Here the CDR3 DNA reads TGTGCCAGCAGGCTCGGACTAGCGGAGTTCTACGAGCAGTACTTC. Amino acid sequence: CASRLGLAEFYEQYF. The gene calls are TRBV6-1 and TRBJ2-7; 10 bases fit TRBD2. Germline-derived CDR1 and CDR2 are MNHNS and SASEGT. Unmatched junction bases numbered 8, after V lost 6 bases and J lost 3 bases. The CDR3 has 15 amino acids.

This chain connects TRBV2 to TRBJ1-2; TRBD1 aligns across 8 bases. This CDR3 contains 14 residues. The V segment lost 4 bases and the J segment 6 bases; nucleotides outside the gene matches: 7. Germline CDR1 is SNHLY and CDR2 is FYNNEI. The CDR3 loop reads CASSGDMTGDGYTF. For the CDR3, the DNA is TGTGCCAGCAGTGGGGACATGACAGGGGATGGCTACACCTTC.

This clonotype has just a few counts. The chain has TRBV5-4 and TRBJ1-1, with 10 bases fitting TRBD1. V gave up 5 bases and J gave up 6 bases; unmatched junction bases: 13. The CDR3 contains 16 residues. Germline V CDR1 and CDR2: SGHNT, YYREEE (reference sequence). The CDR3 DNA sequence: TGTGCCAGCAGTCCCCCCCCGGGACAGGGGCGGCCTGAAGCTTTCTTT. Translating it yields CASSPPPGQGRPEAFF.

The V call is TRBV9, the J call TRBJ2-5; D is unclear. V was trimmed by 2 bases and J by 2 bases, leaving 13 bases between them. CDR3 length equals 15 residues. The germline CDR1 and CDR2 sequences are SGDLS and YYNGEE. The CDR3 sequence is CASSVVGSPQETQYF. DNA for the CDR3: TGTGCCAGCAGCGTCGTGGGATCCCCTCAAGAGACCCAGTACTTC.

This clonotype was counted a few times. The chain has TRBV27 and TRBJ2-3; 9 bases are a match to TRBD2. Germline assignment: CDR1 MNHEY and CDR2 SMNVEV (reference sequence). J was trimmed by 2 bases and V by 4 bases; bases with no gene match: 7. The length of the CDR3 is 16 residues. The CDR3 spells CASSSYPSGTTDTQYF. CDR3 sequence (DNA): TGTGCCAGCAGTTCCTACCCTAGCGGGACCACAGATACGCAGTATTTT.

This chain joins TRBV20-1 and TRBJ1-2; D possibly corresponds to TRBD1 (6 bases). The CDR3 is 11 amino acids. V was trimmed by 5 bases and J by 7 bases, leaving 11 bases between them. Germline V gene sequence: CDR1 DFQATT, CDR2 SNEGSKA (reference sequence). The CDR3 protein is CSAPLGGGYTF. CDR3 nucleotide sequence: TGCAGTGCTCCCCTAGGGGGTGGCTACACCTTC.

This clonotype has at least ten counts. The V call is TRBV12-3 or TRBV12-4, the J call TRBJ2-1; D is ambiguous. The CDR3 has 11 amino acids. V lost 3 bases to trimming and J lost 9 bases, with 6 bases between them. The CDR3 spells CASSFVGEQFF. CDR3 nucleotide sequence: TGTGCCAGCAGTTTCGTGGGTGAGCAGTTCTTC.

This clonotype was recorded at least ten times. This chain joins TRBV5-1 and TRBJ2-3; 8 nucleotides match TRBD2. Germline V gives CDR1 SGHRS, CDR2 YFSETQ. This CDR3 region has 16 residues. Trimming took 4 bases from V and 4 from J; bases not matched to a gene: 11. DNA for the CDR3: TGCGCCAGCAGCGAGGCATTACTAGCGGAGCCAGATACGCAGTATTTT. Residues: CASSEALLAEPDTQYF.

The chain carries TRBV13 and TRBJ1-2; TRBD1 matches 10 bases. The CDR3 totals 17 residues. Germline V CDR1 and CDR2: PRHDT, FYEKMQ (reference sequence). V shed 5 bases and J 1 base; nucleotides not matched to a gene: 10. CDR3 coding DNA: TGTGCCAGCAGCACCGGGACAGGGGAGATGATTAACTATGGCTACACCTTC. It translates to CASSTGTGEMINYGYTF. The full variable domain, completed using reference TRBV13 and TRBJ1-2, is AAGVIQSPRHLIKEKRETATLKCYPIPRHDTVYWYQQGPGQDPQFLISFYEKMQSDKGSIPDRFSAQQFSDYHSELNMSSLELGDSALYFCASSTGTGEMINYGYTFGSGTRLTVV.

This chain joins TRBV6-2 or TRBV6-3 and TRBJ1-6; D is undetermined. Trimming cost V 0 bases and J 7 bases, with 4 bases left between them. Germline V gives CDR1 MNHEY, CDR2 SVGEGT. This CDR3 has 13 residues. The CDR3 is CASSYSMNSPLHF. The CDR3 DNA reads TGTGCCAGCAGTTACTCGATGAATTCACCCCTCCACTTT.

The chain employs TRBV7-3 and TRBJ2-1; TRBD1 is a possible D gene (5 bases). CDR1 SGHTA and CDR2 FQGTGA come from the germline V gene. The V end lost 4 bases, the J end lost 9 bases, and 13 bases lay between the germline ends. The CDR3 is 13 amino acids. DNA for the CDR3: TGTGCCAGCAGCTCGACAGAAAGTAGTGAGCAGTTCTTC. It specifies CASSSTESSEQFF.

This clonotype was counted a few times. This chain uses TRBV25-1 with TRBJ2-5; TRBD1 aligns across 10 bases. J lost 4 bases, V lost 0 bases, and 11 bases had no gene match. CDR3 length: 18 residues. Germline V gene data show CDR1 as MGHDK and CDR2 as SYGVNS. The CDR3 DNA is TGTGCCAGCAGTGAATATAACCGGGACAGGGGAGCGGGAGAGACCCAGTACTTC. This codes for CASSEYNRDRGAGETQYF.

This clonotype was seen many times. One end of the junction varies from germline; a read error may be responsible. The rearrangement links TRBV5-1 to TRBJ2-1; 9 bases are a match to TRBD2. This CDR3 is built from 15 residues. CDR1 SGHRS and CDR2 YFSETQ come from the germline V gene. CDR3 nucleotides: TGTGCCAGCAGCTTAGTAGCGGGAGCCTACAATGAGCAGTTCTTC. It encodes CASSLVAGAYNEQFF.

At least ten counts were recorded for this clonotype. DNA of the CDR3: TGCAGTGCTAAGACCCTGAACACTGAAGCTTTCTTT. The encoded protein is CSAKTLNTEAFF. The chain links TRBV20-1 to TRBJ1-1; no firm D call. CDR3 length: 12 residues. V was cut by 4 bases and J by 0 bases, with 6 bases left in between. Germline CDR1 and CDR2: DFQATT and SNEGSKA (reference sequence).

The table lists this clonotype with many counts. V is TRBV5-1 and J is TRBJ2-1; perhaps D is TRBD1 or TRBD2 (5 bases each). Germline CDR1 reads SGHRS; CDR2 reads YFSETQ. The CDR3 is made up of 13 amino acids. V was trimmed by 3 bases and J by 9 bases, leaving 13 bases between them. The CDR3 DNA reads as TGCGCCAGCAGCTCTCCTAGTGGGGGTGAGCAGTTCTTC. Its protein is CASSSPSGGEQFF. Variable domain in full (rest from reference TRBV5-1 and TRBJ2-1): KAGVTQTPRYLIKTRGQQVTLSCSPISGHRSVSWYQQTPGQGLQFLFEYFSETQRNKGNFPGRFSGRQFSNSRSEMNVSTLELGDSALYLCASSSPSGGEQFFGPGTRLTVL.

This chain connects TRBV28 to TRBJ2-1, with D possibly TRBD1 on 5 matching bases. The V end lost 4 bases, the J end lost 9 bases, and 16 bases lay between the germline ends. This CDR3 is 14 amino acids long. CDR1 and CDR2 from the germline V gene are MDHEN and SYDVKM. The CDR3 nucleotides are TGTGCCAGCAGTTCTGTAGGGGTGGGAAGTGAGCAGTTCTTC. Its translation: CASSSVGVGSEQFF.

This clonotype has more than one count but fewer than ten. V and J are TRBV28 and TRBJ1-2; D remains ambiguous. Trimming stripped 5 bases from V and 5 bases from J, with 12 bases between. This CDR3 spans 13 amino acids. CDR1 is MDHEN and CDR2 is SYDVKM in the germline V gene. In DNA, the CDR3 is TGTGCCAGCAGTCCCCCAGACCCTTATGGCTACACCTTC. Residues: CASSPPDPYGYTF.

This clonotype was detected a few times. The V and J genes are TRBV24-1 and TRBJ2-5; 8 bases align to TRBD1. The CDR3 is 15 amino acids. J was trimmed by 2 bases and V by 3 bases; bases with no gene match: 4. Per the germline V gene, CDR1 is KGHDR and CDR2 is SFDVKD. CDR3 in amino acids: CATSDDRGPQETQYF. DNA of the CDR3: TGTGCCACCAGTGATGACAGGGGCCCGCAAGAGACCCAGTACTTC.

This chain links TRBV6-1 with TRBJ1-5; D gene uncertain. The CDR3 runs to 15 residues. Between the trimmed V and J ends, which lost 6 bases and 0 bases, there was a span of 12 bases. Germline V gene data show CDR1 as MNHNS and CDR2 as SASEGT. CDR3 protein: CASRLEMYSNQPQHF. In DNA form, the CDR3 reads TGTGCCAGCAGGCTCGAGATGTATAGCAATCAGCCCCAGCATTTT.

This clonotype was seen repeatedly, ten times or more. The J gene is TRBJ1-6, the V gene TRBV6-1; 7 nucleotides align to TRBD1. CDR3 length equals 14 residues. V lost 6 bases and J lost 9; bases outside the gene matches: 8. Germline values: CDR1 MNHNS, CDR2 SASEGT. The CDR3 bases are TGTGCCAGCAGAACTCCGACAGGGAGTTCACCCCTCCACTTT. Translating it yields CASRTPTGSSPLHF.

This clonotype was picked up a small number of times. This chain uses TRBV3-1 with TRBJ1-4, with D possibly being TRBD1 (5 bases). Trimming cost V 6 bases and J 8 bases, with 22 bases left between them. CDR1 and CDR2 (germline): LGHDT, YNNKEL (reference sequence). The length of the CDR3 is 16 residues. In nucleotides, the CDR3 is TGTGCCAGCAGTCGGAGAGGGGCAGTACAGAAAGAAAAACTGTTTTTT. It codes for CASSRRGAVQKEKLFF.

This clonotype was observed at least ten times. The chain combines TRBV30 with TRBJ2-1; 9 positions match TRBD2. CDR3 length equals 14 residues. Germline CDR1 is GTSNPN and CDR2 is SVGIG (reference sequence). Trimming cost V 7 bases and J 9 bases; bases outside gene matches: 13. The CDR3 DNA sequence: TGTGCCTTCGAGTTTAGCGGGAGCAATAGTGAGCAGTTCTTC. This gives the protein CAFEFSGSNSEQFF.

This clonotype has at least ten counts. The chain links TRBV3-1 to TRBJ1-1, with D maybe TRBD1 (5 bases). The germline gives CDR1 LGHDT, CDR2 YNNKEL (reference sequence). The V and J ends lost 4 bases and 0 bases respectively, with 9 bases between them. The CDR3 covers 14 residues. CDR3 residues: CASSLDRMNTEAFF. The DNA for the CDR3 is TGTGCCAGCAGCCTCGACAGAATGAACACTGAAGCTTTCTTT. Full variable domain (missing parts from reference TRBV3-1 and TRBJ1-1): DTAVSQTPKYLVTQMGNDKSIKCEQNLGHDTMYWYKQDSKKFLKIMFSYNNKELIINETVPNRFSPKSPDKAHLNLHINSLELGDSAVYFCASSLDRMNTEAFFGQGTRLTVV.

The V and J genes are TRBV28 and TRBJ2-7, with D perhaps matching TRBD1 (6 bases). Deletions cut 8 bases from V and 3 bases from J, with 11 bases between. The CDR3 has 12 residues. CDR1 MDHEN and CDR2 SYDVKM come from the germline V gene. Written as DNA, the CDR3 is TGTGCCAGCCGCGTCAGGGGCTACGAGCAGTACTTC. Translated: CASRVRGYEQYF.